This TCR beta chain appears in the sequencing data of a study of blood T cell repertoires in COVID-19 (dated by TCRdb to 2018 to 2021). With respect to the entire study: Collaborator samples came from the United States, Italy and Spain and covered acute and convalescent phases of COVID-19. The prospective study material was composed of cDNA or gDNA derived from T cells, B-cell-depleted T cells, or PBMCs. The dataset comprised deeply sampled blood TCRbeta repertoires from subjects exposed to, actively infected with, or recovered from COVID-19. The repertoires were made available in a free public database intended to serve as a resource for research on the immune response to SARS-CoV-2. Samples came from the ongoing ImmuneRACE study (first 160 participants) plus 1,254 subjects from 6 global collaborators. Sample metadata almost always included a de-identified subject ID, COVID-19 status, age in years and sex. Where available, HLA class I and class II types were taken from metadata supplied by the sample provider and were not determined by assay-based typing. Here is what the overall study found, with its caveats: The quantity of clinical and demographic metadata differed by source and by participant and was supplied without curation.

Each collaborating institution followed its own protocols to collect whole blood in K2EDTA tubes. For TCRbeta analysis, collaborators shipped samples in one of three forms: frozen whole blood, isolated PBMCs, or DNA extracted from either of those sample types. In regard to this clone: Its antigen is currently not known. Base qualities are not provided; no much larger clone lies one nucleotide away.

Looking up the germline V gene yields CDR1 SGHDT and CDR2 YYEEEE. The CDR3 contains 18 residues, cysteine and phenylalanine counted. Only the CDR3 DNA is retained, 54 bases long and in frame from the first base. The V and J ends are trimmed by 0 bases and 1 base, leaving 17 bases between them. The immunoSEQ Assay, a bias-controlled multiplex PCR, was used to amplify TCRbeta CDR3 regions from genomic DNA. The study's own analysis went as follows. The number of nucleated cells in each sample was estimated from the amplification of reference gene primers within the assay. To quantify the absolute abundance of each unique TCRbeta CDR3 rearrangement, sequence reads were collapsed and filtered. For each sample, productive Simpson clonality was calculated as the square root of Simpson's diversity index over productive rearrangements. This immuneACCESS table, as held by TCRdb, lists in-frame sequences with V and J called but not all clones. Of the missing ones, under half trace to an unresolved V gene in checked studies; the others have no known cause. That table supplies the V and J calls and clone size; D and trimming were determined from the DNA. The sample table holds 380,000 or so clones, of which approximately 88% were seen once. The ten biggest clones cover roughly 1.2% of the sample.

This receptor was taken from a man aged 35 to 55 with acute or convalescent COVID-19. Sequenced material: peripheral blood. The chain is encoded by TRBV5-6 joined to TRBJ1-3; too little of a D gene remains to name it. The CDR3 loop reads CASSLGVGRTASGNTIYF. The bases are TGTGCCAGCAGCTTGGGGGTGGGCCGTACGGCGTCTGGAAACACCATATATTTT.